This T cell receptor (beta chain) originates from a study of blood T cell repertoires in COVID-19. On the study more broadly: COVID-19 samples from acute and convalescent phases originated in the United States, Italy and Spain. Nucleic acid was either cDNA or gDNA, and it came from T cells, B-cell-depleted T cells, or PBMCs.

This CDR3 region has 18 residues. The germline CDR1 and CDR2 sequences are PRHDT and FYEKMQ (reference sequence). The data were produced by immunoSEQ multiplex PCR, yet TCRdb's version contains in-frame clones alone and is incomplete. This table has about 120,000 clones, under 80% appearing once. Details on this clone: At one boundary the junction diverges from the germline segment, which might be a read error.

The sample consisted of peripheral blood. The clonotype was recovered from a man aged 45-60 years with acute or convalescent COVID-19. This chain joins TRBV13 and TRBJ2-1, with 16 bases lining up with TRBD2. The CDR3 reads CARSRGLAGGSSYNEQFF. The CDR3 nucleotides read TGTGCCCGCAGCCGGGGACTAGCGGGGGGGAGCTCCTACAATGAGCAGTTCTTC.